Listed here are 15 T cell receptor beta chains from one sample, sequenced in a study of blood T cells in healthy people across ages. A sample-barcoded 5' primer and a J-beta primer mix were used in a second PCR of roughly 6 to 11 cycles. TCRdb called the 5' RACE reads again in MiXCR, with one record for every CDR3 protein. Among 1.5 million to 2 million distinct CDR3 sequences listed, roughly 49% were seen once. Sequencing was performed on blood. These receptors all come from a woman aged 40 to 50 in good health.

This clonotype occurred a few times. The chain employs TRBV12-3 or TRBV12-4 and TRBJ1-2, with 8 bases fitting TRBD1. The CDR3 covers 14 residues. The J segment lost 6 bases and the V segment lost 3 bases, leaving 6 bases of the junction unmatched. Here the CDR3 DNA reads TGTGCCAGCAGTTTCCTGACAGGGGAAGATGGCTACACCTTC. It translates to CASSFLTGEDGYTF.

The chain carries TRBV6-1 and TRBJ1-6; TRBD1 agrees at 9 bases. The CDR3 sequence is 18 residues long. J was trimmed by 0 bases and V by 6 bases; bases with no gene match: 9. The germline V gene has CDR1 MNHNS and CDR2 SASEGT. The CDR3 reads CASRRTGEMGSYNSPLHF. The CDR3 bases are TGTGCCAGCAGGAGGACAGGGGAGATGGGCTCCTATAATTCACCCCTCCACTTT.

The chain carries TRBV7-9 and TRBJ2-5, with a tentative D call TRBD1 (5 bases). V was pared by 5 bases and J by 1 base, with 17 bases between. CDR1 is SEHNR, CDR2 FQNEAQ, per germline (reference sequence). CDR3 length: 16 amino acids. The CDR3 is CASSGEGALPQETQYF. The CDR3 nucleotides read TGTGCCAGCAGCGGCGAAGGGGCCCTCCCCCAAGAGACCCAGTACTTC.

V gene TRBV5-5 combines with J gene TRBJ1-5, with D hard to call. The CDR3 is made up of 16 amino acids. Germline V gene data show CDR1 as SGHKS and CDR2 as YYEKEE (reference sequence). V lost 1 base, J lost 3 bases, and 14 bases lay in between. The CDR3 nucleotides are TGTGCCAGCAGCTTGTACGTGACGGTTTCCAATCAGCCCCAGCATTTT. Translated: CASSLYVTVSNQPQHF.

The chain uses TRBV18 and TRBJ2-6, with D hard to call. Per the germline V gene, CDR1 is KGHSH and CDR2 is LQKENI. Trimming left V 2 bases short and J 0 bases short, with 8 bases between. The CDR3 is 16 residues long. This CDR3 is CASSPLESSGANVLTF. In DNA form, the CDR3 reads TGTGCCAGCTCACCATTGGAGAGCTCTGGGGCCAACGTCCTGACTTTC.

This clonotype was seen more than once but under ten times. This chain links TRBV7-2 with TRBJ2-5, with 9 bases matching TRBD2. The V segment lost 5 bases and the J segment 3 bases; nucleotides outside the gene matches: 10. CDR3 size: 16 residues. The V gene's germline CDR1 is SGHTA and CDR2 FQGNSA. The CDR3 sequence: CASSKLRTSVEETQYF. CDR3 nucleotides: TGTGCCAGCAGCAAACTACGGACTAGCGTTGAAGAGACCCAGTACTTC.

This chain connects TRBV4-1 to TRBJ2-3; TRBD1 matches at 9 bases. Germline CDR1 and CDR2: MGHRA and YSYEKL. This CDR3 has 16 residues. With 4 bases clipped from V and 4 bases from J, the junction kept 9 bases outside the gene matches. The CDR3 loop reads CASSRSQQGASDTQYF. The DNA for the CDR3 is TGCGCCAGCAGCCGATCACAACAGGGGGCGTCAGATACGCAGTATTTT.

The chain has TRBV20-1 and TRBJ1-2, with no clear D. V was clipped by 5 bases and J by 7 bases, with 14 bases between them. CDR3 length: 12 residues. Looked up from germline, CDR1 is DFQATT and CDR2 is SNEGSKA (reference sequence). The CDR3 protein is CSAPIQGSGYTF. The DNA of the CDR3 is TGCAGTGCTCCCATCCAAGGCAGTGGCTACACCTTC.

There are a few counts of this clonotype. The V gene is TRBV12-5, the J gene TRBJ2-5; 7 bases map to TRBD2. Germline V CDR1 and CDR2: LGHNT, FRNRAP. The CDR3 covers 16 residues. After removal of 0 bases from V and 2 bases from J, the junction contained 6 bases not matched to a gene. This CDR3 reads CASGLVEGGLQETQYF. The CDR3 nucleotides read TGTGCTAGTGGTTTGGTAGAGGGAGGGCTTCAAGAGACCCAGTACTTC.

Note on this clonotype: Germline is not matched at one junction end, which may reflect a read error. The chain recombines TRBV5-1 with TRBJ2-5; D possibly matches TRBD1 or TRBD2 (5 bases each). Germline values: CDR1 SGHRS, CDR2 YFSETQ. The CDR3 contains 15 residues. CDR3 nucleotide sequence: TGCGCCAACAGCTTGGGACCAGGCCCTTTCGAGGAGCAGTACTTC. Translating it yields CANSLGPGPFEEQYF.

The chain uses TRBV3-1 and TRBJ2-5; the D gene is possibly TRBD2 (6 bases). The CDR3 runs to 17 residues. From germline, CDR1 is LGHDT and CDR2 YNNKEL (reference sequence). Deletions cut 4 bases from V and 2 bases from J, with 20 bases between. Here the CDR3 DNA reads TGTGCCAGCAGCCCCCGCGGGGTGAGGGCTGAGCAAGAGACCCAGTACTTC. Amino acid sequence: CASSPRGVRAEQETQYF.

This clonotype was counted between two and nine times. This sequence joins TRBV20-1 and TRBJ1-2; tentatively, D is TRBD1 (6 bases). V was shortened by 1 base and J by 5 bases, with 11 bases between the two germline ends. CDR3 length: 13 residues. Germline CDR1 DFQATT, CDR2 SNEGSKA (reference sequence). Here the CDR3 reads CSARGTEGYGYTF. For the CDR3, the DNA is TGCAGTGCTAGAGGGACAGAGGGGTATGGCTACACCTTC.

About this clonotype itself: Given a much more abundant clone one base away, this may be a read error. The V gene is TRBV6-1, the J gene TRBJ2-5; 9 nucleotides agree with TRBD2. This CDR3 is built from 15 residues. V lost 1 base and J lost 11; bases outside the gene matches: 11. Germline V gene lookup returns CDR1 MNHNS and CDR2 SASEGT. This CDR3 is CASSEGAGGHNEQYF. For the CDR3, the DNA is TGTGCCAGCAGTGAAGGGGCGGGGGGGCACAATGAGCAGTACTTC.

The rearrangement uses TRBV7-2 and TRBJ2-5; D ambiguous. Trimming took off 3 bases at V and 5 bases at J, with 16 bases between the two ends. The CDR3 runs to 15 residues. Germline CDR1 reads SGHTA; CDR2 reads FQGNSA. The CDR3 loop is CASSFLSAFGETQYF. Here the CDR3 DNA reads TGTGCCAGCAGCTTCTTATCCGCCTTCGGGGAGACCCAGTACTTC.

This clonotype was picked up a small number of times. The CDR3, as DNA: TGCAGTGCAGGGCCTACCTCAGATACGCAGTATTTT. It is translated as CSAGPTSDTQYF. This chain connects TRBV20-1 to TRBJ2-3; D uncertain. Trimming removed 6 bases at V and 4 bases at J, with 11 bases between. This CDR3 contains 12 residues. The germline V gene has CDR1 DFQATT and CDR2 SNEGSKA (reference sequence).